One and the same sample provided the 23 T cell receptor beta chains below, sequenced in a study of T-cell reconstitution after alpha-beta-depleted transplantation in children. Unique molecular identifiers featured in how the TCRbeta library was prepared. TCRdb fed the PCR reads into MiXCR, producing one record per CDR3 protein. The sample records 5,500 to 8,500 distinct CDR3 sequences, approximately 5.6% being singletons. The specimen comprised PBMCs, mostly from graft donor cells, sampled 180 days after TCRalphabeta/CD19-depleted stem cell transplant. These receptors originate from a child in the first two years of life who had a stem cell transplant for acute myeloid leukemia, so the T cells may come from the graft donor.

This clonotype appeared many times. The rearrangement joins TRBV7-2 to TRBJ2-5; no clear D gene. The V end lost 3 bases, the J end lost 1 base, and 0 bases lay between the germline ends. This CDR3 has 11 amino acids. CDR1 is SGHTA, CDR2 FQGNSA, per germline. Here the CDR3 reads CASSFQETQYF. The CDR3 region has the DNA TGTGCCAGCAGCTTCCAAGAGACCCAGTACTTC.

Many counts were recorded for this clonotype. The V gene is TRBV14, the J gene TRBJ2-2; no firm D call. The germline V gene encodes CDR1 SGHDN and CDR2 FVKESK. The CDR3 extends over 17 amino acids. Trimming shortened V by 4 bases and J by 1 base, and 16 bases separated the two germline ends. The CDR3 reads CASSRRLEHMNTGELFF. Written as DNA, the CDR3 is TGTGCCAGCAGCCGAAGGTTGGAGCATATGAACACCGGGGAGCTGTTTTTT.

CDR3 residues: CASSPGRFTEQFF. The CDR3 bases are TGTGCCAGCAGCCCGGGTCGGTTTACTGAGCAGTTCTTC. The V and J genes are TRBV7-2 and TRBJ2-1; D gene uncertain. The length of the CDR3 is 13 residues. With 5 bases removed from V and 9 bases from J, the gap between germline ends came to 14 bases. The V gene's germline CDR1 is SGHTA and CDR2 FQGNSA.

This clonotype was detected ten times or more. The genes are TRBV30 and TRBJ2-5; D gene ambiguous. V lost 2 bases and J lost 7, with 11 bases in between. The length of the CDR3 is 12 residues. In germline, CDR1 is GTSNPN, CDR2 SVGIG (reference sequence). CDR3 in DNA: TGTGCCTGGAGTCGGCTAACGGGGACCCAGTACTTC. Protein sequence: CAWSRLTGTQYF.

This clonotype qualifies as medium-sized. CDR3 nucleotide sequence: TGCAGTGCTAGTCTCCTTGGCAGGGGGACATCTGGAAACACCATATATTTT. Protein sequence: CSASLLGRGTSGNTIYF. The rearrangement links TRBV20-1 to TRBJ1-3; 7 positions agree with TRBD1. V lost 3 bases to trimming and J lost 1 base; unmatched junction nucleotides: 12. Germline CDR1 DFQATT, CDR2 SNEGSKA (reference sequence). This CDR3 has 17 residues.

The sample holds many counts of this clonotype. The gene calls are TRBV5-1 and TRBJ2-3; 7 positions agree with TRBD2. The V and J ends lost 4 bases and 1 base, in that order; junction bases with no gene match: 3. The CDR3 length is 14 residues. Germline V gene sequence: CDR1 SGHRS, CDR2 YFSETQ. This CDR3 is CASSGLAGTDTQYF. The CDR3 nucleotides read TGCGCCAGCAGCGGGCTAGCGGGCACAGATACGCAGTATTTT. The full variable domain, its missing parts supplied by reference TRBV5-1 and TRBJ2-3, is KAGVTQTPRYLIKTRGQQVTLSCSPISGHRSVSWYQQTPGQGLQFLFEYFSETQRNKGNFPGRFSGRQFSNSRSEMNVSTLELGDSALYLCASSGLAGTDTQYFGPGTRLTVL.

This clonotype has a count of ten or more. The rearrangement uses TRBV7-9 and TRBJ2-7; 7 nucleotides line up with TRBD2. This CDR3 spans 12 amino acids. The V segment lost 7 bases and the J segment 7 bases; nucleotides outside the gene matches: 7. CDR1 SEHNR and CDR2 FQNEAQ come from the germline V gene (reference sequence). This chain's CDR3 is CASTPMGGEQYF. DNA for the CDR3: TGTGCCAGCACCCCGATGGGGGGGGAGCAGTACTTC.

Sample share makes this clonotype medium-sized. This chain connects TRBV12-3 or TRBV12-4 to TRBJ1-5; 7 positions agree with TRBD1. The CDR3 runs 14 residues. V trimming: 5 bases; J trimming: 4 bases; junction bases outside the gene matches: 5. Here the CDR3 DNA reads TGTGCCAGCAGTCCTCCAGGGGGAAATCAGCCCCAGCATTTT. The encoded protein is CASSPPGGNQPQHF.

By sample share, this clonotype is medium-sized. The V gene is TRBV4-3, the J gene TRBJ2-4; D is perhaps TRBD1 (6 bases). The CDR3 extends over 13 amino acids. Trimming removed 0 bases at V and 9 bases at J, with 9 bases between. Germline assignment: CDR1 LGHNA and CDR2 YSLEER. The chain's CDR3 is CASSQDRGSIQYF. As DNA, the CDR3 is TGCGCCAGCAGCCAAGATAGGGGGAGCATTCAGTACTTC.

This clonotype ranks as medium-sized. The chain uses TRBV2 and TRBJ1-2; TRBD1 aligns across 7 bases. With V trimmed by 7 bases and J by 8 bases, 10 bases remained unmatched. Germline V gene data show CDR1 as SNHLY and CDR2 as FYNNEI. The CDR3 length is 13 residues. The CDR3, as DNA: TGTGCCAGCAAGGACACACGACAGGGCGGCTACACCTTC. The encoded protein is CASKDTRQGGYTF.

Notes on this clonotype: Compared with germline, one end of the junction differs, possibly owing to a read error. V gene TRBV5-8 combines with J gene TRBJ2-3, with D maybe TRBD2 (5 bases). The CDR3 runs to 15 residues. Per germline, CDR1 SGHTS and CDR2 YDEGEE. CDR3 bases: TGTGCCATCAGCCCCCGGCTCAGGACTGCAGATACGCAGTATTTT. Amino acid sequence: CAISPRLRTADTQYF.

This clonotype was recorded many times. CDR3 nucleotides: TGTGCCAGCAGCCCCACCCTCAGCGCAGATACGCAGTATTTT. The encoded protein is CASSPTLSADTQYF. This chain connects TRBV7-6 to TRBJ2-3; D call uncertain. The CDR3 sequence is 14 residues long. V was cut by 5 bases and J by 4 bases, with 13 bases left in between. The germline V gene has CDR1 SGHVS and CDR2 FNYEAQ.

This clonotype was recorded many times. The chain's CDR3 is CASSLSSGRAPRQYF. CDR3 bases: TGTGCCAGCAGTTTATCTAGCGGGAGGGCCCCGCGACAGTATTTT. The chain is built from TRBV28 and TRBJ2-3; TRBD2 aligns across 12 bases. The V gene end was trimmed by 1 base and the J gene end by 12 bases; junction bases not matched to a gene: 8. The CDR3 totals 15 residues. Per the germline V gene, CDR1 is MDHEN and CDR2 is SYDVKM.

This clonotype was observed many times. V gene TRBV7-8 combines with J gene TRBJ2-7; the D call may be TRBD1 or TRBD2 (6 bases each). This CDR3 is 15 amino acids long. Germline CDR1 is SGHVS and CDR2 is FQNEAQ. Trimming shortened V by 2 bases and J by 5 bases, and 16 bases separated the two germline ends. This CDR3 reads CASSLYRGPRDEQYF. CDR3 in DNA: TGTGCCAGCAGCTTATACCGGGGGCCGAGGGACGAGCAGTACTTC.

In this sample, this clonotype turned up many times. The chain carries TRBV24-1 and TRBJ1-2; D unclear. Per the germline V gene, CDR1 is KGHDR and CDR2 is SFDVKD. Between the trimmed V and J ends, which lost 4 bases and 9 bases, there was a span of 17 bases. The CDR3 runs to 14 residues. The CDR3 nucleotides read TGTGCCACCAGTGACGGGATCGGAGCCCATCGCTACACCTTC. It codes for CATSDGIGAHRYTF.

This clonotype was observed at least ten times. The gene calls are TRBV5-4 and TRBJ2-7; D is uncertain. The CDR3 is 13 residues long. V dropped 4 bases and J dropped 6 bases, with 14 bases sitting between them. The V gene's germline CDR1 is SGHNT and CDR2 YYREEE (reference sequence). The DNA for the CDR3 is TGTGCCAGCAGCCCGTGGTTGGCTGGCGAGCAGTACTTC. As protein: CASSPWLAGEQYF.

By sample fraction, this clonotype is medium-sized. The J gene is TRBJ2-7, the V gene TRBV10-3; the match to TRBD2 covers 10 bases. The junction had 7 bases not matched to a gene; V was cut back by 10 bases and J by 1 base. This CDR3 has 14 amino acids. Per the germline V gene, CDR1 is ENHRY and CDR2 is SYGVKD. CDR3: CATLASGSSYEQYF. DNA for the CDR3: TGTGCCACCCTCGCTAGCGGGAGTTCCTACGAGCAGTACTTC.

This clonotype is medium-sized within its sample. V is TRBV12-3 or TRBV12-4 and J is TRBJ2-2; TRBD1 aligns across 12 bases. The CDR3 is 20 amino acids. V was pared by 2 bases and J by 2 bases, with 12 bases of the junction left unmatched. The CDR3 loop reads CASSLNWGTGGSFNTGELFF. CDR3 nucleotides: TGTGCCAGCAGTTTAAATTGGGGGACAGGGGGCTCCTTCAACACCGGGGAGCTGTTTTTT.

In its sample, this clonotype ranks as medium-sized. This chain uses TRBV24-1 with TRBJ2-7; the D gene is possibly TRBD2 (6 bases). The V gene lost 4 bases and the J gene lost 7 bases, with 13 bases spanning the gap. The CDR3 has 13 residues. Per the germline V gene, CDR1 is KGHDR and CDR2 is SFDVKD. CDR3: CATSDLNAGEQYF. The CDR3 bases are TGTGCCACCAGTGACCTTAATGCGGGAGAGCAGTACTTC.

This clonotype was counted many times. The chain has TRBV5-4 and TRBJ2-2; the D is unclear. Germline CDR1 and CDR2: SGHNT and YYREEE (reference sequence). The ends were cut back, 0 bases at V and 5 bases at J, with 5 bases in the middle. This CDR3 region has 13 residues. CDR3 nucleotide sequence: TGTGCCAGCAGCTTGGATTTTACCGGGGAGCTGTTTTTT. Its translation is CASSLDFTGELFF.

Ten or more counts support this clonotype. V and J are TRBV28 and TRBJ2-2; D remains ambiguous. Trimming stripped 11 bases from V and 0 bases from J, with 7 bases between. CDR3 length: 12 residues. Germline assignment: CDR1 MDHEN and CDR2 SYDVKM. The CDR3 bases are TGTGCCTGGCAGACGAACACCGGGGAGCTGTTTTTT. Its protein is CAWQTNTGELFF.

This clonotype has ten or more counts. The chain carries TRBV19 and TRBJ1-2; 7 bases are shared with TRBD1. Germline V gene lookup returns CDR1 LNHDA and CDR2 SQIVND (reference sequence). J lost 5 bases, V lost 8 bases, and 11 bases had no gene match. The CDR3 consists of 14 residues. CDR3: CASHRGDSLYGYTF. CDR3 bases: TGTGCCAGTCACCGGGGGGACAGCTTATATGGCTACACCTTC.

This clonotype was counted many times. This chain connects TRBV4-3 to TRBJ2-5, with TRBD2 matching 7 bases. This CDR3 has 13 amino acids. Germline assignment: CDR1 LGHNA and CDR2 YSLEER. The junction had 3 bases not matched to a gene; V was cut back by 4 bases and J by 4 bases. The CDR3 region is CASSLIAGETQYF. CDR3 coding DNA: TGCGCCAGCAGCCTGATAGCGGGAGAGACCCAGTACTTC.